Below are 24 T cell receptor beta chains sequenced from a single sample in a study of T cells in Graves' hyperthyroidism and ophthalmopathy. From RNA transcripts, TCR beta CDR3 regions were amplified. A first-round RT-PCR of the TCR CDR3 used the HTBI primer set. TCRdb redid the calling of the multiplex PCR reads with MiXCR, one entry per CDR3 protein. There are fewer than 400,000 distinct CDR3 sequences in the sample; 25% occur only once, and roughly 80% lies in the top ten. Material for sequencing was blood. The source of these receptors is a man in his fifties or sixties with Graves' hyperthyroidism.

V usage is TRBV24-1 and J usage is TRBJ2-7; D may be TRBD1 or TRBD2 (5 bases each). The CDR3 covers 12 residues. V dropped 3 bases and J dropped 5 bases, with 7 bases sitting between them. The germline gives CDR1 KGHDR, CDR2 SFDVKD. CDR3 nucleotide sequence: TGTGCCACCAGTGATAGAGGGGACGAGCAGTACTTC. The encoded protein is CATSDRGDEQYF.

V is TRBV19 and J is TRBJ1-1; 7 nucleotides align to TRBD1. CDR3 length: 14 amino acids. The V gene's germline CDR1 is LNHDA and CDR2 SQIVND (reference sequence). V lost 4 bases, J lost 8 bases, and 10 bases stayed unmatched. The CDR3 DNA reads TGTGCCAGTAGTACAAAAACAGGGGTCTCGGAAGCTTTCTTT. It encodes CASSTKTGVSEAFF.

This clonotype was counted ten times or more. The chain employs TRBV7-9 and TRBJ2-5; 9 bases are shared with TRBD1. The V and J ends lost 1 base and 2 bases, in that order; junction bases with no gene match: 2. Germline V CDR1 and CDR2: SEHNR, FQNEAQ (reference sequence). The CDR3 has 15 amino acids. The CDR3 reads CASSLVGQGQETQYF. Here the CDR3 DNA reads TGTGCCAGCAGCTTAGTGGGACAGGGACAAGAGACCCAGTACTTC.

The table lists this clonotype with many counts. The chain links TRBV2 to TRBJ2-1, with 8 bases lining up with TRBD2. The CDR3 length is 16 residues. The junction had 19 bases not matched to a gene; V was cut back by 9 bases and J by 9 bases. Looked up from germline, CDR1 is SNHLY and CDR2 is FYNNEI. The CDR3 loop reads CASSLAGTRSASEQFF. CDR3 coding DNA: TGTGCCAGTTCCTTAGCTGGGACTAGGTCGGCAAGTGAGCAGTTCTTC.

The gene calls are TRBV9 and TRBJ2-1; 7 positions match TRBD2. The CDR3 runs 14 residues. Trimming took 2 bases from V and 4 from J; bases not matched to a gene: 3. CDR1 is SGDLS and CDR2 is YYNGEE in the germline V gene. CDR3 nucleotide sequence: TGTGCCAGCAGCGTGGGGGGGGGGTACAATGAGCAGTTCTTC. It translates to CASSVGGGYNEQFF. The variable domain in full, with the rest retrieved from reference TRBV9 and TRBJ2-1, is DSGVTQTPKHLITATGQRVTLRCSPRSGDLSVYWYQQSLDQGLQFLIQYYNGEERAKGNILERFSAQQFPDLHSELNLSSLELGDSALYFCASSVGGGYNEQFFGPGTRLTVL.

This rearrangement joins TRBV6-1 to TRBJ2-5; D is uncertain. The CDR3 consists of 12 residues. Germline-derived CDR1 and CDR2 are MNHNS and SASEGT. V was trimmed by 7 bases and J by 7 bases, leaving 13 bases between them. DNA of the CDR3: TGTGCCAGCACCGGACCCGCCGGGACCCAGTACTTC. Translation gives CASTGPAGTQYF.

The CDR3 spells CASSLEWKQGHEQFF. In nucleotides, the CDR3 is TGTGCCAGCAGCTTAGAGTGGAAACAGGGCCATGAGCAGTTCTTC. The J gene is TRBJ2-1, the V gene TRBV11-3, with a tentative D call TRBD1 (6 bases). Germline V CDR1 and CDR2: SGHNT, YENEEA. This CDR3 region has 15 residues. Trimming cost V 0 bases and J 8 bases, with 14 bases left between them.

The CDR3 DNA sequence: TGTGCCAGCTCACTTACAGGGAAGGGGAATTCACCCCTCCACTTT. The encoded protein is CASSLTGKGNSPLHF. The chain joins TRBV18 to TRBJ1-6; D perhaps matches TRBD1 (6 bases). Germline CDR1 is KGHSH and CDR2 is LQKENI. The V end lost 4 bases, the J end lost 7 bases, and 14 bases lay between the germline ends. The CDR3 extends over 15 amino acids.

The sample holds many counts of this clonotype. The chain is built from TRBV28 and TRBJ1-2, with D unclear. Between the trimmed V and J ends, which lost 5 bases and 7 bases, there was a span of 8 bases. The CDR3 length is 11 residues. CDR1 MDHEN and CDR2 SYDVKM come from the germline V gene. This CDR3 reads CASSIGSGYTF. For the CDR3, the DNA is TGTGCCAGCAGTATCGGTAGTGGCTACACCTTC.

This clonotype was detected a few times. The chain carries TRBV28 and TRBJ2-5; TRBD1 matches 7 bases. CDR1 and CDR2 (germline): MDHEN, SYDVKM. The CDR3 has 14 amino acids. Trimming at V came to 5 bases and at J to 4 bases, leaving 7 bases not matched to a gene. This CDR3 is CASSPKTGRETQYF. The CDR3 DNA reads TGTGCCAGCAGTCCGAAGACAGGGAGAGAGACCCAGTACTTC.

This clonotype came up many times. The chain combines TRBV2 with TRBJ2-5; D possibly corresponds to TRBD2 (6 bases). This CDR3 comprises 14 residues. Per the germline V gene, CDR1 is SNHLY and CDR2 is FYNNEI. V was pared by 2 bases and J by 4 bases, with 11 bases between. For the CDR3, the DNA is TGTGCCAGCAGTGAATACGCGGGGCCAGAGACCCAGTACTTC. It codes for CASSEYAGPETQYF.

This clonotype was seen many times. The rearrangement links TRBV3-1 to TRBJ2-1; D may be TRBD2 (5 bases). The CDR3 covers 11 residues. From germline, CDR1 is LGHDT and CDR2 YNNKEL (reference sequence). Deletions cut 8 bases from V and 7 bases from J, with 9 bases between. Here the CDR3 reads CASAGSNEQFF. The CDR3 DNA follows: TGTGCCAGCGCGGGTTCGAATGAGCAGTTCTTC.

This clonotype showed up just a few times. The chain links TRBV2 to TRBJ1-2; D ambiguous. Looked up from germline, CDR1 is SNHLY and CDR2 is FYNNEI. V dropped 7 bases and J dropped 3 bases, with 12 bases sitting between them. This CDR3 spans 13 amino acids. CDR3 sequence (DNA): TGTGCCAGCATTATCGGAACAGACTATGGCTACACCTTC. Translation: CASIIGTDYGYTF.

The chain recombines TRBV28 with TRBJ2-6; D is undetermined. The V gene lost 5 bases and the J gene lost 3 bases, with 11 bases spanning the gap. Germline-derived CDR1 and CDR2 are MDHEN and SYDVKM. CDR3 length: 15 amino acids. In nucleotides, the CDR3 is TGTGCCAGCAGTCTTAGCCGGATTGGGGCCAACGTCCTGACTTTC. As protein: CASSLSRIGANVLTF.

The rearrangement uses TRBV4-1 and TRBJ1-4, with TRBD1 matching over 9 bases. The CDR3 length is 16 residues. Trimming took 4 bases from V and 5 from J; bases not matched to a gene: 8. From germline, CDR1 is MGHRA and CDR2 YSYEKL. Here the CDR3 DNA reads TGCGCCAGCAGCCTCTTACCGGGACAGGGAAATGAAAAACTGTTTTTT. Translating gives CASSLLPGQGNEKLFF.

The gene calls are TRBV20-1 and TRBJ1-5; 8 bases fit TRBD1. The V and J ends lost 6 bases and 2 bases, in that order; junction bases with no gene match: 9. CDR3 length equals 15 residues. Per the germline V gene, CDR1 is DFQATT and CDR2 is SNEGSKA (reference sequence). CDR3 residues: CSAVSGGAGNQPQHF. DNA for the CDR3: TGCAGTGCCGTTTCAGGGGGCGCCGGCAATCAGCCCCAGCATTTT.

In this sample, this clonotype turned up many times. Relative to the germline gene, one junction end is altered; a read error may explain this. The rearrangement uses TRBV27 and TRBJ2-3, with a weak D call TRBD2 (6 bases). The germline gives CDR1 MNHEY, CDR2 SMNVEV (reference sequence). The CDR3 runs 15 residues. The CDR3 nucleotides are TGTGCCAGCCGTTTGTTCGGGGGAGGCACAGATACGCAGTATTTT. This sequence encodes CASRLFGGGTDTQYF.

The J gene is TRBJ2-3, the V gene TRBV11-3; TRBD1 might be the D (5 bases). CDR3 length: 15 residues. Germline V gene lookup returns CDR1 SGHNT and CDR2 YENEEA. Trimming stripped 2 bases from V and 5 bases from J, with 14 bases between. The CDR3 loop reads CASSLRLGVQDTQYF. The CDR3 region has the DNA TGTGCCAGCAGCTTACGGCTAGGGGTGCAAGATACGCAGTATTTT.

This clonotype has just a few counts. The J gene is TRBJ2-7, the V gene TRBV9; TRBD2 matches 9 bases. Per the germline V gene, CDR1 is SGDLS and CDR2 is YYNGEE. The CDR3 loop spans 16 amino acids. The trim removed 0 bases at V and 2 bases at J, leaving 6 bases unmatched. CDR3 sequence: CASSVGPSGDTYEQYF. Written as DNA, the CDR3 is TGTGCCAGCAGCGTAGGTCCTAGCGGGGACACCTACGAGCAGTACTTC.

The V gene is TRBV6-2 or TRBV6-3, the J gene TRBJ2-5; 7 positions agree with TRBD1. The V and J ends lost 5 bases and 3 bases, in that order; junction bases with no gene match: 3. The CDR3 length is 13 residues. Germline V CDR1 and CDR2: MNHEY, SVGEGT. The CDR3 loop reads CASSRDSEETQYF. CDR3 sequence (DNA): TGTGCCAGCAGTAGGGACAGTGAAGAGACCCAGTACTTC.

The chain recombines TRBV20-1 with TRBJ2-2, with D perhaps matching TRBD1 or TRBD2 (5 bases each). Germline loops: CDR1 DFQATT, CDR2 SNEGSKA (reference sequence). The CDR3 spans 15 residues. Trimming cost V 5 bases and J 3 bases, with 16 bases left between them. The CDR3: CSARGSPVDTGELFF. CDR3 coding DNA: TGCAGTGCTCGGGGCAGTCCTGTCGACACCGGGGAGCTGTTTTTT.

This clonotype showed up just a few times. The chain uses TRBV10-3 and TRBJ2-1, with 10 bases lining up with TRBD2. The CDR3 has 13 amino acids. Germline assignment: CDR1 ENHRY and CDR2 SYGVKD. J lost 8 bases, V lost 8 bases, and 6 bases had no gene match. The CDR3 here is CAIGLAELYEQFF. The CDR3 DNA reads TGTGCCATCGGACTAGCGGAATTATATGAGCAGTTCTTC.

V gene TRBV28 combines with J gene TRBJ2-2, with D unresolved. Germline V gene lookup returns CDR1 MDHEN and CDR2 SYDVKM. This CDR3 comprises 12 residues. V lost 8 bases, J lost 4 bases, and 8 bases lay in between. As DNA, the CDR3 is TGTGCCAGCTTACGAAGCACCGGGGAGCTGTTTTTT. Translated, it gives CASLRSTGELFF.

V is TRBV9 and J is TRBJ2-5; either TRBD1 or TRBD2 may supply D (5 bases each). V lost 1 base and J lost 5, with 18 bases in between. This CDR3 region has 16 residues. Germline lookup yields CDR1 SGDLS and CDR2 YYNGEE. CDR3 nucleotides: TGTGCCAGCAGCGTATATGGGGGAAGGTCAAGGGAGACCCAGTACTTC. It codes for CASSVYGGRSRETQYF.